This T cell receptor (beta chain) was retrieved from a study of cytomegalovirus exposure and HLA in healthy donors. The PCR contained 60 Vbeta and 13 Jbeta primers. Data came from immunoSEQ multiplex PCR; TCRdb stores just in-frame clones and leaves some out. Found here are 150,000 to 200,000 clones, roughly 78% of them singletons; the top ten hold about 13%. CDR1 is SGHDT, CDR2 YYEEEE, per germline. The CDR3 covers 16 residues. The germline V and J ends were trimmed by 4 bases and 5 bases, with 21 bases remaining between them. Sequenced material: PBMCs. The TCR was taken from a woman aged 45-65 years in good health and CMV-seropositive. The chain joins TRBV5-6 to TRBJ1-1; TRBD1 is a possible D gene (5 bases). The CDR3 bases are TGTGCCAGCAGCAATGAATTCATCAGGGTGCCTACTGAAGCTTTCTTT. This encodes CASSNEFIRVPTEAFF.